These T cell receptor beta chains were read from a single sample in a study of PD-1 blockade in classical Hodgkin lymphoma. Data came from immunoSEQ multiplex PCR; TCRdb stores just in-frame clones and leaves some out. This table has fewer than 3,500 clones, roughly 65% appearing once. This specimen consisted of CD8+ T cells from blood, obtained before the fourth cycle of nivolumab. The source of these receptors is a human donor with classical Hodgkin lymphoma. Both conserved end residues are part of each CDR3. Fields, in order: clone size, D gene, V gene, J gene, CDR3 protein, CDR3 DNA. A D gene is named only where the DNA matches it firmly. Rows may omit the clone size; those that give it use once, few, many or a size class.

large	TRBD1	TRBV2	TRBJ1-3	CASNPGTGSGNTIYF	TGTGCCAGCAACCCCGGGACAGGGTCCGGAAACACCATATATTTT
-	-	TRBV9	TRBJ2-1	CASSGHGTANEQFF	TGTGCCAGCAGCGGCCATGGGACGGCGAATGAGCAGTTCTTC
-	TRBD1	TRBV7-9	TRBJ2-2	CASSLGSGTDNTGELFF	TGTGCCAGCAGCTTAGGTTCCGGGACAGATAACACCGGGGAGCTGTTTTTT
once	TRBD2	TRBV18	TRBJ2-1	CASSPRTSGTDEQFF	TGTGCCAGCTCACCTCGGACTAGCGGGACAGATGAGCAGTTCTTC
-	-	TRBV11-2	TRBJ2-1	CASSFLDSSYNEQFF	TGTGCCAGCAGCTTCCTGGATAGCTCCTACAATGAGCAGTTCTTC
-	TRBD1	TRBV28	TRBJ1-5	CASSIGQGVYSNQPQHF	TGTGCCAGCAGCATAGGACAGGGGGTCTATAGCAATCAGCCCCAGCATTTT
-	-	TRBV19	TRBJ1-2	CASSPGYGYTF	TGTGCCAGTAGCCCGGGTTATGGCTACACCTTC
-	-	TRBV2	TRBJ2-7	CASSEYGDGSYEQYF	TGTGCCAGCAGTGAATACGGGGACGGCTCCTACGAGCAGTACTTC
-	-	TRBV9	TRBJ2-7	CASSPRQHSYEQYF	TGTGCCAGCAGCCCCAGACAGCACTCCTACGAGCAGTACTTC
few	-	TRBV28	TRBJ2-7	CASSPPAGREFGEQYF	TGTGCCAGCAGTCCACCCGCTGGTCGCGAGTTCGGCGAGCAGTACTTC
-	TRBD1	TRBV6-5	TRBJ1-2	CASSSTGIYGYTF	TGTGCCAGCAGCTCGACAGGGATCTATGGCTACACCTTC
-	TRBD2	TRBV7-2	TRBJ2-1	CASSYSGGRRDNEQFF	TGTGCCAGCAGCTACTCGGGGGGGAGACGAGACAATGAGCAGTTCTTC
once	-	TRBV7-9	TRBJ2-1	CASIHPRDSSYNEQFF	TGTGCCAGCATCCACCCCCGGGACTCGAGTTACAATGAGCAGTTCTTC
-	-	TRBV6-1	TRBJ2-1	CASSDGVLGEEASLRNEQFF	TGTGCCAGCAGTGATGGGGTCTTGGGGGAGGAGGCCTCCTTGAGGAATGAGCAGTTCTTC
once	TRBD2	TRBV27	TRBJ2-5	CASSILAGGETQYF	TGTGCCAGCAGTATCCTAGCGGGAGGTGAGACCCAGTACTTC
-	-	TRBV15	TRBJ2-1	CATSRGSSYNEQFF	TGTGCCACCAGCAGAGGTAGCTCCTACAATGAGCAGTTCTTC
once	TRBD1	TRBV29-1	TRBJ2-6	CSVEDRGLNGANVLTF	TGCAGCGTTGAAGATAGGGGGCTGAATGGGGCCAACGTCCTGACTTTC
-	-	TRBV15	TRBJ2-3	CAASRERGVTDTQYF	TGTGCCGCCAGCAGAGAACGTGGGGTAACAGATACGCAGTATTTT
-	TRBD1	TRBV13	TRBJ1-2	CASSTRTGGQTNYGYTF	TGTGCCAGCAGCACTAGGACAGGGGGCCAGACTAACTATGGCTACACCTTC
-	-	TRBV5-1	TRBJ2-5	CASSLGPISGLETQYF	TGCGCCAGCAGCTTGGGACCGATCTCAGGGTTGGAGACCCAGTACTTC
-	-	TRBV20-1	TRBJ2-7	CSARDLYEQYF	TGCAGTGCTAGGGACCTTTACGAGCAGTACTTC
-	-	TRBV29-1	TRBJ1-3	CSVTGRGDSSGNTIYF	TGCAGCGTTACCGGACGAGGGGACTCGAGCGGAAACACCATATATTTT
-	-	TRBV28	TRBJ2-3	CASSPPSAGTDTQYF	TGTGCCAGCAGCCCTCCTAGCGCAGGCACAGATACGCAGTATTTT
-	TRBD2	TRBV7-3	TRBJ2-5	CASSLNAGDQETQYF	TGTGCCAGCAGCTTAAACGCGGGAGACCAAGAGACCCAGTACTTC
few	-	TRBV6-5	TRBJ1-1	CASSTGMNTEAFF	TGTGCCAGCAGCACAGGAATGAACACTGAAGCTTTCTTT
large	TRBD1	TRBV28	TRBJ2-5	CASSFEQGAGETQYF	TGTGCCAGCAGTTTCGAACAGGGGGCAGGGGAGACCCAGTACTTC
few	TRBD2	TRBV7-9	TRBJ2-1	CASSPPGRGRIYNEQFF	TGTGCCAGCAGCCCCCCGGGGCGCGGGAGGATCTACAATGAGCAGTTCTTC
-	-	TRBV11-2	TRBJ2-1	CASSFTRDAGEQFF	TGTGCCAGCAGCTTCACCAGGGATGCGGGTGAGCAGTTCTTC
-	-	TRBV28	TRBJ2-3	CASSFLDRSTDTQYF	TGTGCCAGCAGTTTCCTCGACAGGAGCACAGATACGCAGTATTTT
-	-	TRBV11-2	TRBJ2-1	CASSQTIEQFF	TGTGCCAGCAGCCAGACCATTGAGCAGTTCTTC
hyperexpanded	-	TRBV21-1	TRBJ2-2	CASSKVGKLSANTGELFF	TGTGCCAGCAGCAAAGTGGGGAAACTTTCCGCGAACACCGGGGAGCTGTTTTTT
-	TRBD1	TRBV28	TRBJ2-3	CASSYRGVLDTQYF	TGTGCCAGCAGCTACAGGGGGGTATTAGATACGCAGTATTTT
-	TRBD1	TRBV14	TRBJ2-2	CASSPQGYYYVDTGELFF	TGTGCCAGCAGCCCACAGGGGTATTATTATGTGGACACCGGGGAGCTGTTTTTT
-	-	TRBV27	TRBJ1-1	CASYLSGALNTEAFF	TGTGCCAGCTACTTGTCAGGGGCCTTAAACACTGAAGCTTTCTTT
-	-	TRBV27	TRBJ1-1	CASSTANTEAFF	TGTGCCAGCTCCACAGCGAACACTGAAGCTTTCTTT
medium-sized	-	TRBV13	TRBJ2-3	CASSTATDTQYF	TGTGCCAGCAGCACGGCCACAGATACGCAGTATTTT